Listed below are T cell receptor beta chains from one sample, sequenced in a study of blood T cell repertoires in COVID-19. Repertoires were generated with immunoSEQ multiplex PCR, while TCRdb's copy carries only in-frame clones and drops some. Among approximately 170,000 clones listed, around 79% were seen once. Specimen: PBMCs or T cells enriched from blood (not recorded which). These receptors originate from a woman between 65 and 79 years old in a cohort exposed to, infected with or recovered from COVID-19 (not recorded which). Each CDR3 is given with its conserved first and last residue. The D gene is left open where the match is weak. Part of the rows lack a size; the others show once, few, many or a class for expanded clones.

CASSLPLGSRSF,TGTGCCAGCAGTTTACCTCTCGGGTCGCGGAGCTTC,TRBV28,NA,TRBJ2-7,NA
CASSLVGGAKNIQYF,TGTGCCAGCAGCTTGGTGGGGGGAGCCAAAAACATTCAGTACTTC,TRBV5-4,NA,TRBJ2-4,NA
CASSQNEKLFF,TGTGCCAGCAGCCAAAATGAAAAACTGTTTTTT,TRBV11-2,NA,TRBJ1-4,NA
CASGSDRPALGANSPLHF,TGTGCCAGCGGGTCGGACAGGCCCGCCTTGGGTGCTAATTCACCCCTCCACTTT,TRBV7-9,TRBD1,TRBJ1-6,once
CASSITGGRTSGPMGQFF,TGTGCCAGCAGCATAACAGGGGGCCGGACTAGCGGGCCCATGGGGCAGTTCTTC,TRBV5-5,TRBD2,TRBJ2-1,NA
CASSQGPGRNYGYTF,TGCGCCAGCAGCCAAGGGCCGGGTAGGAACTATGGCTACACCTTC,TRBV4-1,NA,TRBJ1-2,NA
CATSRPGQGSEKLFF,TGTGCCACCAGCCGTCCGGGACAGGGTTCCGAAAAACTGTTTTTT,TRBV15,TRBD1,TRBJ1-4,NA
CASSQDRVTGTDTQYF,TGTGCCAGCAGCCAGGACAGGGTGACGGGCACAGATACGCAGTATTTT,TRBV7-9,TRBD1,TRBJ2-3,NA
CASSFSSGGIYNEQFF,TGTGCCAGCAGCTTCAGCTCGGGAGGAATCTACAATGAGCAGTTCTTC,TRBV7-2,TRBD2,TRBJ2-1,NA
CASSSGQRNQPQHF,TGTGCCAGCAGTTCTGGACAGAGAAATCAGCCCCAGCATTTT,TRBV6-5,NA,TRBJ1-5,few
CASSNLDRTYEQYF,TGTGCCAGCAGTAACCTGGACAGAACCTACGAGCAGTACTTC,TRBV28,NA,TRBJ2-7,NA
CASRPQENTEAFF,TGCGCCAGCAGACCACAAGAGAACACTGAAGCTTTCTTT,TRBV10-2,NA,TRBJ1-1,NA
CASRARWTDSNQPQHF,TGTGCCAGCAGAGCTAGGTGGACAGATAGCAATCAGCCCCAGCATTTT,TRBV27,NA,TRBJ1-5,few
CASSSLNSPLHF,TGTGCCAGCAGTTCCCTTAATTCACCCCTCCACTTT,TRBV28,NA,TRBJ1-6,NA
CASSSPQREGLHYEQFF,TGTGCCAGCAGCTCCCCCCAGCGGGAGGGCCTTCACTATGAGCAGTTCTTC,TRBV28,TRBD2,TRBJ2-1,NA
CASSQGPSYEQYF,TGCGCCAGCAGTCAGGGCCCCTCCTACGAGCAGTACTTC,TRBV5-1,NA,TRBJ2-7,NA
CATSRSSGGREGNEQYF,TGTGCCACCAGCAGAAGCAGCGGGGGGCGCGAAGGTAACGAGCAGTACTTC,TRBV15,TRBD2,TRBJ2-7,NA
CASSLDLAYNEQFF,TGCGCCAGCAGCTTGGATCTAGCCTACAATGAGCAGTTCTTC,TRBV5-1,NA,TRBJ2-1,NA
CASTLRSSYNEQFF,TGTGCCAGCACCCTGCGAAGCTCCTACAATGAGCAGTTCTTC,TRBV6-5,NA,TRBJ2-1,NA
CASSLPGSETQYF,TGTGCCAGCAGCTTGCCTGGCTCCGAGACCCAGTACTTC,TRBV5-4,NA,TRBJ2-5,NA
CASRGQGAISYGYTF,TGTGCCAGCAGGGGACAGGGGGCTATTTCCTATGGCTACACCTTC,TRBV7-9,TRBD1,TRBJ1-2,NA
CATHQGTSGDYEQYF,TGTGCCACCCACCAAGGGACTAGCGGGGACTACGAGCAGTACTTC,TRBV28,TRBD2,TRBJ2-7,NA
CASTRDTRLSSYNEQFF,TGTGCCAGCACTCGGGACACTCGTCTGAGCTCCTACAATGAGCAGTTCTTC,TRBV6-6,NA,TRBJ2-1,few
CATSRDLGTGGDTGELFF,TGTGCCACCAGCAGAGATTTGGGGACAGGGGGGGACACCGGGGAGCTGTTTTTT,TRBV15,TRBD1,TRBJ2-2,NA
CASRLALQGPNEKLFF,TGTGCAAGTCGCTTAGCCTTACAGGGACCTAATGAAAAACTGTTTTTT,TRBV12-2,NA,TRBJ1-4,NA
CASSLGRSSGNSDTQYF,TGTGCCAGCAGTTTAGGACGGTCAAGCGGGAATAGTGATACGCAGTATTTT,TRBV27,TRBD2,TRBJ2-3,NA
CASSLGASNTEAFF,TGCGCCAGCAGCCTAGGGGCCTCGAACACTGAAGCTTTCTTT,TRBV5-1,NA,TRBJ1-1,NA
CASKKEGLAGGEQYF,TGTGCCAGCAAAAAGGAGGGACTAGCGGGAGGCGAGCAGTACTTC,TRBV7-9,TRBD2,TRBJ2-7,NA
CASSLESAGRNQPQHF,TGTGCCAGCAGCTTAGAGTCGGCAGGGAGGAATCAGCCCCAGCATTTT,TRBV7-2,NA,TRBJ1-5,NA
CASSLTGLAGGEQYF,TGTGCCAGCAGCTTAACGGGACTAGCGGGAGGGGAGCAGTACTTC,TRBV7-3,TRBD2,TRBJ2-7,NA
CATRQGLAYEQYF,TGTGCCACCAGACAGGGGCTAGCCTACGAGCAGTACTTC,TRBV10-3,TRBD1,TRBJ2-7,NA
CSVSIAGGDVNEQFF,TGCAGCGTTAGCATAGCGGGAGGCGACGTCAATGAGCAGTTCTTC,TRBV29-1,TRBD2,TRBJ2-1,NA
CASSATQGSNSPLHF,TGTGCCAGCAGTGCTACACAGGGGAGCAATTCACCCCTCCACTTT,TRBV25-1,TRBD1,TRBJ1-6,NA
CASSYGGGSSGNTIYF,TGTGCCAGCAGTTACGGTGGCGGATCCTCTGGAAACACCATATATTTT,TRBV6-5,NA,TRBJ1-3,NA
CASSGTGGPYNEQFF,TGTGCCAGCAGCGGAACGGGAGGGCCTTACAATGAGCAGTTCTTC,TRBV9,TRBD2,TRBJ2-1,NA
CASSPGGPNEQYF,TGTGCCAGCAGCCCGGGAGGGCCCAACGAGCAGTACTTC,TRBV5-4,TRBD2,TRBJ2-7,NA
CASSRQPSYGYTF,TGTGCCAGTAGTCGACAGCCGTCCTATGGCTACACCTTC,TRBV19,NA,TRBJ1-2,NA
CASSPMGTGWGTEAFF,TGTGCCAGCAGCCCGATGGGGACAGGGTGGGGCACTGAAGCTTTCTTT,TRBV7-9,TRBD1,TRBJ1-1,few
CATSETTSTDTQYF,TGTGCCACCAGTGAAACTACGAGCACAGATACGCAGTATTTT,TRBV24-1,NA,TRBJ2-3,few
CASSYKGWDFQVSGNTIYF,TGTGCCAGCAGCTACAAGGGTTGGGACTTCCAAGTCTCTGGAAACACCATATATTTT,TRBV7-9,NA,TRBJ1-3,NA
CASSSPAGVGDTQYF,TGTGCCAGCAGTTCCCCAGCGGGAGTGGGAGATACGCAGTATTTT,TRBV27,TRBD2,TRBJ2-3,NA
CAISESAGGNQPQHF,TGTGCCATCAGTGAGTCGGCAGGGGGCAATCAGCCCCAGCATTTT,TRBV10-3,NA,TRBJ1-5,NA
CASSAPGTENTEAFF,TGTGCCAGCAGCGCGCCGGGGACAGAGAACACTGAAGCTTTCTTT,TRBV5-4,TRBD1,TRBJ1-1,NA
CASSFESGGPYNEQFF,TGCGCCAGCAGCTTCGAATCAGGGGGTCCCTACAATGAGCAGTTCTTC,TRBV5-1,TRBD1,TRBJ2-1,NA
CASEGVEKLFF,TGTGCTTCGGAAGGGGTCGAAAAACTGTTTTTT,TRBV30,NA,TRBJ1-4,NA
CASSPIGMGRNYEQYF,TGTGCCAGCAGTCCTATAGGAATGGGGAGAAACTACGAGCAGTACTTC,TRBV28,NA,TRBJ2-7,NA
CASSFTGGGGGTNEKLFF,TGCGCCAGCAGCTTTACAGGGGGCGGCGGTGGAACTAATGAAAAACTGTTTTTT,TRBV5-1,TRBD1,TRBJ1-4,once
CSVEFPGQGYYEQYF,TGCAGCGTTGAATTCCCGGGGCAGGGGTACTACGAGCAGTACTTC,TRBV29-1,NA,TRBJ2-7,NA
CASSLTGANYEQYF,TGTGCCAGCAGTCTCACAGGGGCAAACTACGAGCAGTACTTC,TRBV27,TRBD1,TRBJ2-7,NA
CASTQGRGDYGYTF,TGTGCCAGCACCCAGGGCAGGGGTGACTATGGCTACACCTTC,TRBV28,NA,TRBJ1-2,NA
CASSLTGRAMETQYF,TGTGCCAGCAGCTTGACTGGGAGGGCCATGGAGACCCAGTACTTC,TRBV5-6,TRBD2,TRBJ2-5,few
CASSRGTDQKLFF,TGTGCCAGCAGCAGGGGGACAGACCAAAAACTGTTTTTT,TRBV5-4,TRBD1,TRBJ1-4,NA
CAIRGPTDTQYF,TGTGCCATCAGGGGGCCCACAGATACGCAGTATTTT,TRBV10-3,NA,TRBJ2-3,NA